Listed below are T cell receptor beta chains from one sample, sequenced in a study of T cell responses to AZD1222 COVID-19 vaccine. Profiled with immunoSEQ multiplex PCR; TCRdb holds only in-frame clones, not every one. The table records around 130,000 clones, over 75% of them present only once. The sequencing here drew on peripheral blood, taken 28 days after the second dose of the MenACWY control vaccine. The source is an adult who received the MenACWY meningococcal vaccine as a control. Each CDR3 is given with its conserved first and last residue. The D gene is left open where the match is weak. Where a row states a size, it is once, few, many or the class of an expanded clone; other rows omit it.

DNA	CDR3	V	J	size	D
TGCGCCAGCAGCTCTATGGGACAAGCTTTCTTT	CASSSMGQAFF	TRBV5-1	TRBJ1-1	.	.
TGCGCCAGCAGCCAAGTCTCAGGGGGATTAGAGACCCAGTACTTC	CASSQVSGGLETQYF	TRBV4-1	TRBJ2-5	.	TRBD1
TGTGCCACCTCGTCAAAGGACAGGGGGATTGTCGACACTGAAGCTTTCTTT	CATSSKDRGIVDTEAFF	TRBV19	TRBJ1-1	once	TRBD1
TGTGCCAGCAGCCAGGTGGCGGCCTATGGGGAGCAGTTCTTC	CASSQVAAYGEQFF	TRBV14	TRBJ2-1	.	.
TGCGCCAGCAGCCTCACTAGCGGGAGAGGCACCGGGGAGCTGTTTTTT	CASSLTSGRGTGELFF	TRBV5-1	TRBJ2-2	.	TRBD2
TGTGCCAGCAGTCGGACTAGCGAGGGCGAGCAGTACTTC	CASSRTSEGEQYF	TRBV6-4	TRBJ2-7	few	TRBD2
TGTGCCAGCAGCTACACCGGGACAGACAATCAGCCCCAGCATTTT	CASSYTGTDNQPQHF	TRBV5-6	TRBJ1-5	.	TRBD1
TGTGCCAGCAGCTTGTTAGGGACAGCCCAAGAGACCCAGTACTTC	CASSLLGTAQETQYF	TRBV5-4	TRBJ2-5	.	TRBD1
TGTGCCAGCAGCCGACTAGATGTCGGTGAGCAGTTCTTC	CASSRLDVGEQFF	TRBV7-7	TRBJ2-1	.	.
TGTGCCAGCAGCTTAGGCGGGAGCGGGTCAGATACGCAGTATTTT	CASSLGGSGSDTQYF	TRBV7-6	TRBJ2-3	once	TRBD2
TGTGCCAGCAGCCTCTCTGTACTTAGCACAGATACGCAGTATTTT	CASSLSVLSTDTQYF	TRBV5-5	TRBJ2-3	.	.
TGTGCCTGGATGGTGGGTTCACCCCTCCACTTT	CAWMVGSPLHF	TRBV30	TRBJ1-6	.	.
TGTGCCAGCAGTCCCGACAGGGGCCCATACAATGAGCAGTTCTTC	CASSPDRGPYNEQFF	TRBV2	TRBJ2-1	.	TRBD1
TGTGCCAGCAGCTTAGGTCCAGGGTTTAGGCATGAGCAGTTCTTC	CASSLGPGFRHEQFF	TRBV11-1	TRBJ2-1	.	.
TGTGCCAGCAGCTTCCGACAGGGGGTAGGCGGCTACACCTTC	CASSFRQGVGGYTF	TRBV5-6	TRBJ1-2	.	TRBD1
TGTGCCAGCAGCTTCCGACTAGCGGGAGGGCCCGGGGAGCTGTTTTTT	CASSFRLAGGPGELFF	TRBV11-1	TRBJ2-2	.	TRBD2
TGTGCCAGCTCAGACCTCCAGGGTTTTACCGGAAACACCATATATTTT	CASSDLQGFTGNTIYF	TRBV18	TRBJ1-3	.	.
TGCGCCAGCAGTGAACGGGTCGGGGAAACGAGGGGATACACTGAAGCTTTCTTT	CASSERVGETRGYTEAFF	TRBV10-2	TRBJ1-1	.	.
TGTGCCAGCAGCGTAGGGGAGCGGAGACAAGAGACCCAGTACTTC	CASSVGERRQETQYF	TRBV9	TRBJ2-5	.	.
TGTGCCACCAGTGATCCCGGGACAGGGGGCAATGAGCAGTTCTTC	CATSDPGTGGNEQFF	TRBV24-1	TRBJ2-1	.	TRBD1
TGTGCCAGCAGCCCGGGGAGGAGCAATCAGCCCCAGCATTTT	CASSPGRSNQPQHF	TRBV9	TRBJ1-5	.	.
TGTGCCAGCAGCTTGGACAGGGCCAATCAGCCCCAGCATTTT	CASSLDRANQPQHF	TRBV5-6	TRBJ1-5	once	.
TGTGCCAGCAGCCGCCCAATGACTACCTCCTCCGAGCAGTACTTC	CASSRPMTTSSEQYF	TRBV28	TRBJ2-7	few	.
TGTGCCAGCAGTCCCGGACAGGGGGCGAATCAGCCCCAGCATTTT	CASSPGQGANQPQHF	TRBV5-5	TRBJ1-5	.	TRBD1
TGCGCCAGCAACTCACAGGGGCACGGTGAGCAGTACTTC	CASNSQGHGEQYF	TRBV5-1	TRBJ2-7	.	TRBD1
TGTGCCAGCAGCCAAACAGATACGCAGTATTTT	CASSQTDTQYF	TRBV3-1/TRBV3-2	TRBJ2-3	.	.
TGCGCCAGCAGCTTGGGGCACCCGACCACAGATACGCAGTATTTT	CASSLGHPTTDTQYF	TRBV5-1	TRBJ2-3	.	.
TGTGCAAGTCGCTTAATTTTGAGGGTCTATAATTCACCCCTCCACTTT	CASRLILRVYNSPLHF	TRBV12-2	TRBJ1-6	.	.
TGTGCCAGCAGTTTAGGGGGACAGGGGGCCCCCCGAGCTTTCTTT	CASSLGGQGAPRAFF	TRBV28	TRBJ1-1	.	TRBD1
TGTGCCAGCAGCCCGACTAGCGGGGACTACCGAGATACGCAGTATTTT	CASSPTSGDYRDTQYF	TRBV7-2	TRBJ2-3	.	TRBD2
TGTGCCAGCAGCGGTGGACTAGGACTAACAGATACGCAGTATTTT	CASSGGLGLTDTQYF	TRBV9	TRBJ2-3	.	TRBD2
TGTGCCAGCAGCCCTGATGGGCGGGGGGGCTACTTTCGCAATGAGCAGTTCTTC	CASSPDGRGGYFRNEQFF	TRBV6-2/TRBV6-3	TRBJ2-1	.	TRBD2
TGTGCCAGCAGCCAATCTCAGGGGCCACAAGAGACCCAGTACTTC	CASSQSQGPQETQYF	TRBV3-1/TRBV3-2	TRBJ2-5	.	.
TGTGCCAGCAGCTTTTGGACAGGGGGTGGTACCGGGGAGCTGTTTTTT	CASSFWTGGGTGELFF	TRBV5-6	TRBJ2-2	.	TRBD1
TGTGCCAGCAGACCACAGGGGGCACAAAGGAATGAAGCTTTCTTT	CASRPQGAQRNEAFF	TRBV28	TRBJ1-1	.	TRBD1
TGTGCCAGCTCACCCCCTAGCGGGAGCACCAGTGAGCAGTTCTTC	CASSPPSGSTSEQFF	TRBV18	TRBJ2-1	.	TRBD2
TGTGCCACCAGCAGCCCCGACAGGAGGGGGCGGACCCAGTACTTC	CATSSPDRRGRTQYF	TRBV15	TRBJ2-5	.	.
TGTGCCAGCAGTACACTAGCAGGCGGTGAAGCTTTCTTT	CASSTLAGGEAFF	TRBV6-5	TRBJ1-1	.	.
TGCGCCAGCAGCTTGTCCGGGACAGGCGATTCACCCCTCCACTTT	CASSLSGTGDSPLHF	TRBV5-1	TRBJ1-6	few	TRBD1
TGCGCCAGCAGCTTGAAGCCGGTCTCCTACAATGAGCAGTTCTTC	CASSLKPVSYNEQFF	TRBV5-1	TRBJ2-1	.	.
TGTGCCAGCAGTTTACTGGGGGTTGACTCTGGAAACACCATATATTTT	CASSLLGVDSGNTIYF	TRBV28	TRBJ1-3	once	.
TGTGCCATCAGTGATGAGGGAGGATACAATCAGCCCCAGCATTTT	CAISDEGGYNQPQHF	TRBV10-3	TRBJ1-5	.	.
TGCGCCAGCAGTGAGGGGAACACCGGGGAGCTGTTTTTT	CASSEGNTGELFF	TRBV10-2	TRBJ2-2	.	.
TGCAGCGTTGCCCCCTCGGGTCCCTACAATGAGCAGTTCTTC	CSVAPSGPYNEQFF	TRBV29-1	TRBJ2-1	.	.
TGTGCCAGTGGCCGGCAGGGACCCTACGAGCAGTACTTC	CASGRQGPYEQYF	TRBV19	TRBJ2-7	.	.
TGTGCCAGCAGGGGCGGGACCAGAGAGACCCAGTACTTC	CASRGGTRETQYF	TRBV2	TRBJ2-5	.	.
TGTGCCAGCTCAACGCCGGGACAGGGGGCGAATGAGCAGTTCTTC	CASSTPGQGANEQFF	TRBV18	TRBJ2-1	once	TRBD1
TGTGCCAGCAGTCCCCCGAATTCACCCCTCCACTTT	CASSPPNSPLHF	TRBV12-3/TRBV12-4	TRBJ1-6	.	.
TGTGCCAGCACCTTCGAGGGAGGGATCTACAATGAGCAGTTCTTC	CASTFEGGIYNEQFF	TRBV2	TRBJ2-1	.	TRBD2
TGTGCCAGCAGTTTAGCAGGGGGACAGGGGAGAGATACGCAGTATTTT	CASSLAGGQGRDTQYF	TRBV28	TRBJ2-3	.	TRBD1
TGCGCCAGCAGTGAGTCCGAGCTTTGGACAGCGAACACTGAAGCTTTCTTT	CASSESELWTANTEAFF	TRBV10-1	TRBJ1-1	.	.
TGTGCCAGCAGCTTAGGCCTGACAGGGGGCGCAGATACGCAGTATTTT	CASSLGLTGGADTQYF	TRBV7-2	TRBJ2-3	few	TRBD1
TGTGCCAGCAGTTTACCCGGGACCCGTCTCGAGCAGTACTTC	CASSLPGTRLEQYF	TRBV28	TRBJ2-7	.	.
TGTGCCTGGGGCAGAGCCTACGAGCAGTACTTC	CAWGRAYEQYF	TRBV30	TRBJ2-7	.	.
TGTGCCAGCAGCCAACCCCCATACAGCGAAAATGTTGCTTTCTTT	CASSQPPYSENVAFF	TRBV7-9	TRBJ1-1	.	.
TGTGCCAGCAGCTTGCGCCCGCTCTCTGGAAACACCATATATTTT	CASSLRPLSGNTIYF	TRBV5-5	TRBJ1-3	.	.
TGCGCCAGCAGCCCCGGGACAGGGGGCAATGGCTACACCTTC	CASSPGTGGNGYTF	TRBV5-1	TRBJ1-2	.	TRBD1
TGTGCCACCACGCAGGGGAGCTCCTACAATGAGCAGTTCTTC	CATTQGSSYNEQFF	TRBV7-2	TRBJ2-1	.	.
TGTGCCAGCAATGTCAAGGAGACGACTGGCTACACCTTC	CASNVKETTGYTF	TRBV6-5	TRBJ1-2	few	.